Below are 2 T cell receptor beta chains sequenced from a single sample in a study of identical twins. In TCRdb, the 5' RACE reads were re-called with MiXCR into one record per CDR3 protein. The sample lists about 240,000 distinct CDR3 sequences; roughly 13% were seen once. These same records also appear under a second study, on yellow fever vaccine responses in identical twins.

Specimen: memory (CD45RO+) T cells sorted from blood. These receptor sequences come from a woman between 18 and 29 years old in good health.

This clonotype came up a few times. V gene TRBV6-4 combines with J gene TRBJ2-3; the match to TRBD2 covers 10 bases. Germline loops: CDR1 MRHNA, CDR2 SNTAGT. CDR3 length: 15 amino acids. J gave up 3 bases and V 2 bases, and 2 bases lay outside the gene matches. The CDR3 region is CASSDDSGRTDTQYF. In DNA, the CDR3 is TGTGCCAGCAGTGACGATAGCGGGAGGACAGATACGCAGTATTTT.

The rearrangement links TRBV2 to TRBJ2-5; possible D gene TRBD2, 6 bases. The CDR3 consists of 12 residues. V lost 8 bases, J lost 1 base, and 8 bases lay in between. Germline CDR1 is SNHLY and CDR2 is FYNNEI. The CDR3 is CASWEVQETQYF. The CDR3 region has the DNA TGTGCCAGCTGGGAGGTCCAAGAGACCCAGTACTTC. Together with reference TRBV2 and TRBJ2-5, the CDR3 gives the full variable domain: EPEVTQTPSHQVTQMGQEVILRCVPISNHLYFYWYRQILGQKVEFLVSFYNNEISEKSEIFDDQFSVERPDGSNFTLKIRSTKLEDSAMYFCASWEVQETQYFGPGTRLLVL.